The T cell receptor beta chain under discussion was sequenced for a study of identical twins. Trimming cost V 3 bases and J 3 bases, with 9 bases left between them. The CDR3 has 13 residues. Per germline, CDR1 DFQATT and CDR2 SNEGSKA (reference sequence). TCRdb passed the 5' RACE reads through MiXCR, listing each CDR3 protein once. The sample includes 1,800,000 or so distinct CDR3 sequences, roughly a third of them seen just once. The sequence was obtained from a newborn girl in good health. The sample comprised cord blood. J is TRBJ1-5 and V is TRBV20-1; D remains unclear. The CDR3 region is CSASWEANQPQHF. As DNA, the CDR3 is TGCAGTGCTAGCTGGGAGGCCAATCAGCCCCAGCATTTT.